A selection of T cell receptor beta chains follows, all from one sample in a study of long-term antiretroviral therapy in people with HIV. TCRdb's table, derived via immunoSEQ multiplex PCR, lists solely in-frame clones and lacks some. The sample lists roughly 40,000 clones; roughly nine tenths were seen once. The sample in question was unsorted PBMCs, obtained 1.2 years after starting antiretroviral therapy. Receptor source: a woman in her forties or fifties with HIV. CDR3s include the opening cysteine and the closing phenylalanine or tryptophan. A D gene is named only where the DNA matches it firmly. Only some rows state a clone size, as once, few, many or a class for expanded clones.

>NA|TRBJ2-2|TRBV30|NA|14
CAWKGIQGTGELFF
TGTGCCTGGAAGGGCATACAGGGAACCGGGGAGCTGTTTTTT
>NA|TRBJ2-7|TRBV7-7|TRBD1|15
CASSFRQGATYEQYF
TGTGCTAGCAGCTTTCGTCAGGGGGCGACCTACGAGCAGTACTTC
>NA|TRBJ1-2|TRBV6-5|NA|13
CASRLTGTYGYTF
TGTGCCAGCAGACTAACAGGGACCTATGGCTACACCTTC
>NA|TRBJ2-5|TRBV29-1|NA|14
CSVDRTGPQETQYF
TGCAGCGTGGACAGAACAGGGCCCCAAGAGACCCAGTACTTC
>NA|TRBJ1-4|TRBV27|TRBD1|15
CASSLSTGWNEKLFF
TGTGCCAGCAGTTTATCGACAGGGTGGAATGAAAAACTGTTTTTT
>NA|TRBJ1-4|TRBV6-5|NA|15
CASSPQVRDNEKLFF
TGTGCCAGCAGCCCCCAGGTCAGGGATAATGAAAAACTGTTTTTT
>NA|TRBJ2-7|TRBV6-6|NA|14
CASSSPPGVSEQYF
TGTGCCAGCAGTTCCCCCCCCGGGGTCAGCGAGCAGTACTTC
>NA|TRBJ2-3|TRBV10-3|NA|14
CANKPGLDTDTQYF
TGTGCCAATAAACCGGGACTTGACACAGATACGCAGTATTTT
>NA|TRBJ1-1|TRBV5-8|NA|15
CASSSIIYRAAEAFF
TGTGCCAGCAGCTCAATTATCTACAGGGCAGCTGAAGCTTTCTTT
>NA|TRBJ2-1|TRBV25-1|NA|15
CASSESVVPYNEQFF
TGTGCCAGCAGTGAATCGGTGGTCCCCTACAATGAGCAGTTCTTC
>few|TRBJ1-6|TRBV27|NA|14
CASSFKGIGSPLHF
TGTGCCAGCAGTTTTAAGGGTATCGGATCACCCCTCCACTTT
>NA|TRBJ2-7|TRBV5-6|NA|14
CASSLRLQGYEQYF
TGTGCCAGCAGCCTCCGGCTACAGGGTTACGAGCAGTACTTC